This T cell receptor beta chain emerged from a study of blood T cell repertoires in COVID-19. Study background: COVID-19 samples from acute and convalescent phases originated in the United States, Italy and Spain. The analysed material was cDNA or gDNA that came from T cells, B-cell-depleted T cells, or PBMCs.

Study processing details: Nucleated cell counts were estimated from reference gene primer amplification. TCRdb's table, derived via immunoSEQ multiplex PCR, lists solely in-frame clones and lacks some. V, J and clone size were drawn from that table, and D and trimming were deduced from the DNA. The data hold nearly 70,000 clones, with around 80% observed a single time. The length of the CDR3 is 17 residues. The germline gives CDR1 MGHRA, CDR2 YSYEKL. V dropped 0 bases and J dropped 2; count of bases not matched to a gene: 5. The sequence came from a woman older than 75 with acute or convalescent COVID-19. This chain uses TRBV4-1 with TRBJ2-5; 11 bases line up with TRBD2. Specimen: peripheral blood. CDR3 residues: CASSQELVAGGQETQYF. CDR3 nucleotides: TGCGCCAGCAGCCAAGAATTGGTAGCGGGGGGGCAAGAGACCCAGTACTTC.